This T cell receptor beta chain was sequenced during a study of T cells expressing NK-cell markers (dated by TCRdb to 2020 to 2021). In the study overall: TCR beta-chain repertoires were profiled in sorted CD3+CD56+NKG2C+, CD3+CD56+NKG2C- and CD3+CD56-NKG2C+ T-cell subsets from several donors. Among the eight sequenced donors, seven were HCMV-seropositive and one was HCMV-seronegative. All eight donors whose samples were sequenced were randomly selected healthy volunteers, three of them men and five women. The libraries were sequenced on Illumina HiSeq 2000/2500, MiSeq or NextSeq, producing 2 x 150 bp reads.

HCMV-specific IgG was detected in serum with a commercial ELISA kit to determine HCMV serostatus. Peripheral blood mononuclear cells were isolated from blood by Ficoll density gradient centrifugation. Study-wide conclusions, independent of this receptor: Those dominant clonotypes were again the most abundant among CD3+CD56-NKG2C+ cells in a handful of donors, at about 25-60.1%. Whether the expanded NKG2C-expressing T cell clones were specific for HCMV antigens was left unclear. In six donors, the dominant CD3+CD56+NKG2C+ clonotypes ranked among the top 10 CD8+ clonotypes, making up roughly 1.0-7.0% of CD8+ T cells.

On this clonotype: Its cognate antigen has yet to be identified.

Sequencing relied on an Illumina HiSeq 2000. TCR beta cDNA libraries were prepared using 5'RACE template switching, which introduced a universal primer site and unique molecular identifiers. cDNA synthesis was primed from the TCR beta constant segment and was followed by two successive PCR amplification steps. Per the original workflow: MIGEC handled demultiplexing of the reads and grouping by UMI, while MiTCR was used to assemble and quantify clonotypes. Only TCR cDNA sequences supported by at least two reads were kept to exclude erroneous sequences. The tcR package was used for downstream repertoire analysis, and clonotypes were matched across fractions by CDR3 nucleotide sequence plus V segment. Antigen specificity was annotated against VDJdb with VDJmatch, allowing one amino acid substitution in CDR3. TCRdb reprocessed the reads, so every CDR3 protein sequence counts as one entry and DNA is not shown. Here the V and J calls rest on TCRdb's processing, not on the authors' analysis. The table kept for this sample lists a few hundred thousand distinct CDR3 sequences. The ten largest clones capture about 3.6% of the sample.

Taken from the germline V gene (reference sequence), the CDR1 and CDR2 loops are MNHEY and SMNVEV. From its cysteine to its phenylalanine, the CDR3 spans 16 amino acids. Only the protein is available. Recombination linked TRBV27 to TRBJ2-1; lacking DNA, the TRBD1 call made by TCRdb goes unchecked. This TCR derives from a man between 18 and 35 years old in good health. Donor details come from another sample of the same person, matched by shared clones. The sequencing sample was made of blood T cells: a sorted CD56 or NKG2C T cell subset, CD4+ or CD8+ T cells, or bulk PBMC T cells (not recorded which). The CDR3 region: CASSLGGKPSYNEQFF.